This T cell receptor beta chain was sequenced during a study of blood T cell repertoires in COVID-19. Across the study: T cells, B-cell-depleted T cells, or PBMCs provided the cDNA or gDNA that served as material.

Only in-frame clones appear in the TCRdb table, and some are missing; sequencing was by immunoSEQ multiplex PCR. Of roughly 87,000 clones in the sample, around nine tenths are singletons; the top ten hold less than 6.5%. In its sample, this clone was seen a few times. V trimming: 6 bases; J trimming: 5 bases; junction bases outside the gene matches: 9. Per the germline V gene, CDR1 is MNHEY and CDR2 is SVGAGI. This CDR3 has 15 amino acids. Sequencing used peripheral blood. This sequence joins TRBV6-5 and TRBJ2-7; 11 nucleotides agree with TRBD2. The receptor was derived from a man between 35 and 55 years old with acute or convalescent COVID-19. The CDR3 region is CASSLISGGAHEQYF. The CDR3 bases are TGTGCCAGCAGCCTCATTAGCGGGGGGGCCCACGAGCAGTACTTC.